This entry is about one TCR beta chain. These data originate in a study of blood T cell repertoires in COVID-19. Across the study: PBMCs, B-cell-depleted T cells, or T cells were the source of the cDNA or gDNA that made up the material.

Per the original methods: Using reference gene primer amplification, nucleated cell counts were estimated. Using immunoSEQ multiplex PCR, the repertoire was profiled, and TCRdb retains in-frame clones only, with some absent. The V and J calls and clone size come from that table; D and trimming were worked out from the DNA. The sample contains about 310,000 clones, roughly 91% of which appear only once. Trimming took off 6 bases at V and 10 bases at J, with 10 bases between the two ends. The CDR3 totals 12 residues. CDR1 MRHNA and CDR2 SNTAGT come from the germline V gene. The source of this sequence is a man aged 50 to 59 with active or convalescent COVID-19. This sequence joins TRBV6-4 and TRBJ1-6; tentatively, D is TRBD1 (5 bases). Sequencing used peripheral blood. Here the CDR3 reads CASSDSGSPLHF. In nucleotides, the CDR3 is TGTGCCAGCAGCGACAGCGGCTCACCCCTCCACTTT.